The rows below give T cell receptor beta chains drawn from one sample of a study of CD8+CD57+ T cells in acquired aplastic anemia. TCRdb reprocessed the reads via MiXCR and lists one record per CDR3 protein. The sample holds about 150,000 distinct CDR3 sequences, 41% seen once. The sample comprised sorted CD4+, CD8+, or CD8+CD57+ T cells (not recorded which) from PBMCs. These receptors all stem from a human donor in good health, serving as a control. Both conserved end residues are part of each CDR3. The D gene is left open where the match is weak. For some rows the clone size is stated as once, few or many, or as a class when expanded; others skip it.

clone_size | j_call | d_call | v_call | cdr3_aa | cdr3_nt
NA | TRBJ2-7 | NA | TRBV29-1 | CSVAGTGTYEQYF | TGCAGCGTTGCCGGGACCGGAACCTACGAGCAGTACTTC
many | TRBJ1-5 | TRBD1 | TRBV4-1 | CASSQADRGQPQHF | TGCGCCAGCAGCCAAGCGGACAGGGGCCAGCCCCAGCATTTT
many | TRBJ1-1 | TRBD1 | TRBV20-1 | CSARDRQGADTEAFF | TGCAGTGCTAGAGACCGACAGGGGGCGGACACTGAAGCTTTCTTT
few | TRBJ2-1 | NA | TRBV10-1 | CASSELSEGEQFF | TGCGCCAGCAGTGAGTTGTCGGAGGGGGAGCAGTTCTTC
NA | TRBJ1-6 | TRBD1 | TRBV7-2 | CASSLQGESPLHF | TGTGCCAGCAGCTTACAGGGGGAATCACCCCTCCACTTT
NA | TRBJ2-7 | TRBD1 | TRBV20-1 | CSALRQGTSYEQYF | TGCAGTGCATTAAGACAGGGGACCTCCTACGAGCAGTACTTC
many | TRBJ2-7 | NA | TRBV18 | CASSPPLQPYEQYF | TGTGCCAGCTCACCGCCGTTACAGCCCTACGAGCAGTACTTC
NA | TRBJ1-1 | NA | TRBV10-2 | CASRQGLNTEAFF | TGCGCCAGCAGACAGGGTTTGAACACTGAAGCTTTCTTT
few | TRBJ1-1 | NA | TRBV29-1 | CSVGLLGTEAFF | TGCAGCGTTGGTTTGTTAGGCACTGAAGCTTTCTTT
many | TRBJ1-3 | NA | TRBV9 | CASSVEGGNTIYF | TGTGCCAGCAGCGTAGAAGGTGGTAACACCATATATTTT
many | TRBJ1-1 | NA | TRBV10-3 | CAISDDSNGRGKGRNTEAFF | TGTGCCATCAGTGACGATTCGAATGGTAGGGGGAAGGGTCGGAACACTGAAGCTTTCTTT
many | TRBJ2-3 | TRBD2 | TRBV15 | CATSRSGLALKGDTQYF | TGTGCCACCAGCAGGTCGGGACTAGCGTTAAAGGGGGATACGCAGTATTTT
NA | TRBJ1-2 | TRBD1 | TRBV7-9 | CASSPDGTATYGYTF | TGTGCCAGCAGCCCTGATGGGACAGCCACCTATGGCTACACCTTC
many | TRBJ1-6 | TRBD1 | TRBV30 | CASDRENSPLHF | TGTGCCTCAGACAGGGAGAATTCACCCCTCCACTTT
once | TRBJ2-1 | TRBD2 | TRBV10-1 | CASSESGLAEDNEQFF | TGCGCCAGCAGTGAGTCCGGACTAGCGGAGGACAATGAGCAGTTCTTC
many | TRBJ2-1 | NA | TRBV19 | CASSTPKLGSYNEQFF | TGTGCCAGTAGTACCCCTAAGCTTGGCTCCTACAATGAGCAGTTCTTC
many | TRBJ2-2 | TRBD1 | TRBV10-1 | CASSRDRSTGELFF | TGCGCCAGCAGTCGGGACAGAAGCACCGGGGAGCTGTTTTTT
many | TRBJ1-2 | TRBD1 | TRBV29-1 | CSAVRQGEYGYTF | TGCAGCGCAGTCCGACAGGGGGAATATGGCTACACCTTC
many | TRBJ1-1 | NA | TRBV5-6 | CASDSQTVNTEAFF | TGTGCCAGCGATTCCCAAACGGTGAACACTGAAGCTTTCTTT
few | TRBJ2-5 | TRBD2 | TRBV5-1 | CASSWASGGNQETQYF | TGCGCCAGCAGCTGGGCTAGCGGGGGGAACCAAGAGACCCAGTACTTC
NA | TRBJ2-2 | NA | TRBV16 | CASSQWLAENTGELFF | TGTGCCAGCAGCCAATGGTTAGCGGAGAACACCGGGGAGCTGTTTTTT
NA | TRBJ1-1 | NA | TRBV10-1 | CASSRTSGDTEAFF | TGCGCCAGCAGCAGGACTAGCGGGGACACAGAAGCTTTCTTT
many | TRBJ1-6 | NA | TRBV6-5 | CASSSPGTYNSPLHF | TGTGCCAGCAGTTCGCCGGGTACCTATAATTCACCCCTCCACTTT
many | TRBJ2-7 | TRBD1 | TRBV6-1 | CASSTRTGFEPYEQYF | TGTGCCAGCAGCACGAGGACAGGGTTCGAACCCTACGAGCAGTACTTC
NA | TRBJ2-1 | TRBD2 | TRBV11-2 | CASSLISLAGGHEQFF | TGTGCCAGCAGCTTAATCTCTCTAGCGGGAGGCCATGAGCAGTTCTTC
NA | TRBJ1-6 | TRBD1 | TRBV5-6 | CASSSRGTALRLSPLHF | TGTGCCAGCAGCTCCCGGGGGACAGCCCTCCGTTTATCACCCCTCCACTTT
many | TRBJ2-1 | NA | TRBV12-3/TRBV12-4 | CASSFRSEQFF | TGTGCCAGCAGTTTCCGAAGCGAGCAGTTCTTC
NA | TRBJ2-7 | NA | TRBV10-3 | CAISEIGGDSYEQYF | TGTGCCATCAGTGAGATAGGCGGGGACTCCTACGAGCAGTACTTC
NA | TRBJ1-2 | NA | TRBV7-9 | CASSATGLRGYGYTF | TGTGCCAGCAGCGCGACGGGACTCCGGGGGTATGGCTACACCTTC
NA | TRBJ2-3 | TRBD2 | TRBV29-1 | CSSQERGVGTDTQYF | TGCAGCAGCCAAGAACGGGGGGTAGGCACAGATACGCAGTATTTT
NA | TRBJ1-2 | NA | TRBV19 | CASSIHYGYTF | TGTGCCAGTAGTATACACTATGGCTACACCTTC
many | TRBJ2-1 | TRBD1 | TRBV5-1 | CASSLGQGANEQFF | TGCGCCAGCAGCTTGGGACAGGGGGCGAATGAGCAGTTCTTC
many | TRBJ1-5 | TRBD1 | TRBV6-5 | CASSYSGGDAQPQHF | TGTGCCAGCAGTTATTCAGGGGGCGATGCTCAGCCCCAGCATTTT
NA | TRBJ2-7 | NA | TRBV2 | CVGADRAYEQYF | TGTGTTGGGGCGGACAGAGCCTACGAGCAGTACTTC
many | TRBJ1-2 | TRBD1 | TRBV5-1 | CASSTGQGPFGYTF | TGCGCCAGCAGCACAGGACAGGGCCCCTTTGGCTACACCTTC
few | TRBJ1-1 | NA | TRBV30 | CAWVRGADTEAFF | TGTGCCTGGGTAAGGGGGGCGGACACTGAAGCTTTCTTT
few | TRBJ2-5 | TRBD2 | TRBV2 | CASSVTSVQETQYF | TGTGCCAGCAGTGTAACTAGCGTCCAAGAGACCCAGTACTTC
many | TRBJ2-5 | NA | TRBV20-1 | CSASVDFGAETQYF | TGCAGTGCTAGTGTGGACTTCGGAGCGGAGACCCAGTACTTC
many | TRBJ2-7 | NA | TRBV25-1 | CASSGVVAGVFWQYF | TGTGCCAGCAGTGGCGTGGTGGCAGGGGTCTTTTGGCAGTACTTC
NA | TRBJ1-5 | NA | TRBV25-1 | CASSLGTGHNEHF | TGTGCCAGCAGCTTAGGTACAGGGCACAATGAGCATTTT
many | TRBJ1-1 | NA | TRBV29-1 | CSVEGSVRDTEAFF | TGCAGCGTTGAAGGATCGGTGCGGGATACTGAAGCTTTCTTT
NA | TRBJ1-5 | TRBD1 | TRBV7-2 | CAISTDREPNQPQHF | TGTGCCATCAGTACCGACAGGGAACCCAATCAGCCCCAGCATTTT
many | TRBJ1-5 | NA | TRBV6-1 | CASRGRTGYSRNQPQHF | TGTGCCAGCAGAGGACGTACAGGGTATTCGCGAAATCAGCCCCAGCATTTT
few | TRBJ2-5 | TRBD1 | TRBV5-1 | CASSPGQGLLETQYF | TGCGCCAGCAGCCCGGGACAGGGTTTATTAGAGACCCAGTACTTC
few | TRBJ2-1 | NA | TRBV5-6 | CASSLESGRGNEQFF | TGTGCCAGCAGCTTGGAGTCTGGTAGGGGCAATGAGCAGTTCTTC
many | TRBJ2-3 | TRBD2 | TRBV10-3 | CAISLTLAGGTDTQYF | TGTGCCATCAGCCTAACACTAGCGGGAGGGACAGATACGCAGTATTTT
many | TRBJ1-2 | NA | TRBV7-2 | CASSFSPNYGYTF | TGTGCCAGCAGCTTTAGCCCTAACTATGGCTACACCTTC
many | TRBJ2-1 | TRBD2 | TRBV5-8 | CASSLVPGGSYNEQFF | TGTGCCAGCAGCTTGGTACCGGGGGGAAGCTACAATGAGCAGTTCTTC
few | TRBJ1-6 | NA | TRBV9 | CASSVAYRNSPLHF | TGTGCCAGCAGCGTAGCCTATCGGAATTCACCCCTCCACTTT
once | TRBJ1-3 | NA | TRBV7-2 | CASSSSFNTIYF | TGTGCCAGCAGCTCCTCCTTTAACACCATATATTTT
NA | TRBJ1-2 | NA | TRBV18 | CASRSLNPGSGGYTF | TGTGCCAGCCGCTCACTAAACCCAGGGAGTGGAGGCTACACCTTC
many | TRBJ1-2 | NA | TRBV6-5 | CASSYTRDGYTF | TGTGCCAGCAGTTACACGCGGGATGGCTACACCTTC
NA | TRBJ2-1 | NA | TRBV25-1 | CASSPSGGRVWNNEQFF | TGTGCCAGCAGCCCCAGTGGTGGCAGGGTATGGAACAATGAGCAGTTCTTC
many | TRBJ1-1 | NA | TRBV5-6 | CASSLVIGAGDAFF | TGTGCCAGCAGCTTGGTTATCGGCGCAGGGGACGCTTTCTTT
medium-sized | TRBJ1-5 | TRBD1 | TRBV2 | CASSYHRGSNQPQHF | TGTGCCAGCAGTTACCACAGGGGTAGCAATCAGCCCCAGCATTTT
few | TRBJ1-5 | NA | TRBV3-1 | CASSQRGSRDQNF | TGTGCCAGCAGCCAACGCGGATCCCGGGACCAGAATTTT
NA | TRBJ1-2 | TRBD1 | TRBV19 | CASSIVGTGYGYTF | TGTGCCAGTAGTATAGTGGGGACAGGGTATGGCTACACCTTC
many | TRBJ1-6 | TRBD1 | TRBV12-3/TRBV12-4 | CASSFTGTGGSYNSPLHF | TGTGCCAGCAGTTTTACCGGGACAGGGGGCTCCTATAATTCACCCCTCCACTTT
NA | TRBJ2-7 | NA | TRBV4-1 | CASSHWGGQTYEQYF | TGCGCCAGCAGCCACTGGGGCGGGCAGACCTACGAGCAGTACTTC
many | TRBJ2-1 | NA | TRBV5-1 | CASSLRLGGEQFF | TGCGCCAGCAGCTTAAGGCTAGGGGGTGAGCAGTTCTTC